This T cell receptor (beta chain) stems from a study of beta chain features in type 1 diabetes listed by TCRdb under 2018. As for the study more broadly: Mean age, gender distribution, total cell number and subset yield did not differ between patients and healthy donors. A total of about 100,000,000 sorted cells were examined across all samples, and RNA yield correlated strongly with the number of cells per subset. Naive and central memory subsets were obtained from all 30 or so donors, but regulatory and stem cell-like memory subsets were isolated from only 8 patients and about 8 healthy donors. The study compared the TCRB repertoires of sorted circulating CD4+ T cell subsets in recently diagnosed type 1 diabetes patients with those in matched healthy donors. Study-wide conclusions, independent of this receptor: HLA sub-analyses involved small numbers of individuals, so any influence of HLA type on TCRB rearrangement remained unresolved. Because cDNA was sequenced instead of genomic DNA, highly expressing activated cells could be over-represented, though the groups showed no difference in activation or CD3 levels. Type 1 diabetes patients showed a moderate but significant shortening of TCRB CDR3 length in all four CD4+ subsets. Naive, central memory and regulatory TCRB repertoires appeared to be more similar among patients than among healthy donors. At VDJ recombination sites, type 1 diabetes patients had fewer insertions and more deleted nucleotides, which implies abnormalities in thymic rearrangement. PCR may preferentially amplify shorter templates, but because patient and control samples were amplified and corrected together, any resulting skew would affect both groups equally.

This clone has only a few counts. What this receptor recognizes is not known. Base qualities are not provided; no much larger clone lies one nucleotide away. According to the germline V gene (reference sequence), CDR1 reads SEHNR and CDR2 reads FQNEAQ. The V and J ends are trimmed by 2 bases and 7 bases, leaving 24 bases between them. The CDR3, cysteine through phenylalanine, is 18 amino acids long. Here the CDR3 DNA is all that survives: 54 bases in frame from base 1. The High Capacity cDNA Reverse Transcription Kit was used to reverse transcribe all of the isolated RNA, meaning that expressed TCRB transcripts were what got sequenced. Deep immunoSEQ sequencing was applied to naive, central memory and regulatory T cell samples, giving an average of about 3.6 million total reads per sample. Sorted cells were lysed in RLT buffer, and RNA was extracted using DNase-treated RNeasy Micro or Mini kits according to cell number. Each cell subset was processed separately to prevent cross-contamination, with patient and healthy donor samples processed together. The immunoSEQ multiplex PCR was used to amplify TCRB sequences from cDNA, generating 87-bp fragments that spanned the CDR3 region. The amplicons were sequenced using the Illumina HiSeq platform. Concerning the study's data processing: Synthetic template baselines were used to correct PCR bias computationally, reads within Hamming distance 2 were collapsed together, and singletons that could not be merged were discarded. By aligning reads against IMGT, V, D and J genes, CDR3 length, and insertions or deletions at six rearrangement sites were assigned. Clonotype counts were normalized to sorted cell number within each subset before computing true diversity and Gini coefficients with the tcR R package. The overlap coefficient, calculated on TCRB nucleotide sequences, was used to quantify repertoire sharing. Imported from immuneACCESS, the table was reduced by TCRdb to in-frame sequences with V and J called. These copies leave out some clones; in studies compared against another copy, an unresolved V gene accounts for under half, and the cause of the remainder is not known. V and J calls plus clone size are reproduced from that table; the DNA served to infer D and trimming. This sample comprises tens of thousands of clones, around 48% of them detected only once. The ten top clones hold around 0.7% of the sample.

From each donor, a single peripheral blood sample of approximately 110 mL on average was drawn into heparinised tubes. A BD FACSAria II and a panel including CD45RO, CCR7, CD25, CD127, CD95 and CD27 were used to sort naive, central memory, regulatory and stem cell-like memory CD4+ T cells. Every sorted population had a purity above 95%. PBMCs were isolated right away by Lymphoprep density gradient centrifugation and were stained directly, without culture. To minimize batch effects, samples were stained and sorted in pairs, one healthy donor with one patient per experiment. The sequencing input was central memory CD4+ T cells from blood. The V gene is TRBV7-9 and the J gene is TRBJ1-5; possibly the D gene is TRBD1, per 6 matching bases. The TCR sequence derives from a woman younger than 35 in good health. CDR3 loop: CASSLWQPGGGPRQPQHF. At the DNA level, the sequence is TGTGCCAGCAGCTTATGGCAACCGGGAGGGGGGCCACGGCAGCCCCAGCATTTT.